This T cell receptor beta chain was captured in a study of T cell responses to AZD1222 COVID-19 vaccine. Profiled with immunoSEQ multiplex PCR; TCRdb holds only in-frame clones, not every one. The repertoire has around 160,000 clones, around 94% of them found once; the top ten carry about 0.6%. Germline CDR1 and CDR2: LGHNA and YNFKEQ. CDR3 size: 15 residues. Trimming cost V 3 bases and J 2 bases; bases outside gene matches: 1. This TCR came from an adult in good health. V gene TRBV4-2 combines with J gene TRBJ2-3; 11 nucleotides line up with TRBD2. This specimen consisted of peripheral blood, obtained on day 0 of AZD1222 vaccination. The CDR3 bases are TGTGCCAGCAGCCAGGGACTAGCGGACACAGATACGCAGTATTTT. Translating it yields CASSQGLADTDTQYF.